This TCR beta chain was recovered during a study of cytomegalovirus exposure and HLA in healthy donors. Study-level results: In a later analysis, parvovirus B19, influenza, CMV and Epstein-Barr virus appeared linked to several top co-occurrence clusters.

Both 60 Vbeta primers and 13 Jbeta primers went into the PCR. Profiled with immunoSEQ multiplex PCR; TCRdb holds only in-frame clones, not every one. The data hold about 62,000 clones, with over 75% observed a single time. After removal of 4 bases from V and 4 bases from J, the junction contained 4 bases not matched to a gene. The CDR3 covers 14 residues. Germline assignment: CDR1 SGHRS and CDR2 YFSETQ. This clone was seen a few times. What it binds is unknown. This chain links TRBV5-1 with TRBJ1-4, with 7 bases lining up with TRBD1. Sequenced sample: PBMCs. This clonotype originated in a man between 35 and 55 years old in good health and CMV-seronegative. In DNA, the CDR3 is TGCGCCAGCAGCCTGGACAGGAATAATGAAAAACTGTTTTTT. Its protein product is CASSLDRNNEKLFF.